These T cell receptor beta chains were read from a single sample in a study of CD8+ T cells in alopecia areata. Clones were read by immunoSEQ multiplex PCR, and TCRdb kept only the in-frame ones, dropping some. The data show about 19,000 clones, around 66% seen once. Sample: skin, taken at week 0. The receptors derive from a human donor with alopecia areata. CDR3s leave out the opening cysteine and the closing phenylalanine or tryptophan.

V gene: TRBV5-1; CDR3 protein: ASRRGAGSEETQY
V gene: TRBV5-1; CDR3 protein: ASSLGTPNQPQH
V gene: TRBV10-3; CDR3 protein: AISESGGQGSYEQY
V gene: TRBV18; CDR3 protein: ASSPPTRHGEQY
V gene: TRBV29-1; CDR3 protein: SVGGASGGYTGELF
V gene: TRBV5-4; CDR3 protein: ASSLAGAGTGELF
V gene: TRBV19; CDR3 protein: ASSGATRSYNEQF
V gene: TRBV6-6; CDR3 protein: ASVGWNTEAF
V gene: TRBV4-3; CDR3 protein: ASSHRAPNEKLF
V gene: TRBV2; CDR3 protein: ASSPRQGTYFEAF
V gene: TRBV30; CDR3 protein: AWSVLKRQQYQETQY
V gene: TRBV30; CDR3 protein: AYVGSSGNIQY
V gene: TRBV15; CDR3 protein: ATSGYQLSSYNEQF
V gene: TRBV4-2; CDR3 protein: ASSQGQATNEKLF
V gene: TRBV6-1; CDR3 protein: ASTRTGPADTQY
V gene: TRBV19; CDR3 protein: ASSIDRGRDSNQPQH
V gene: TRBV7-2; CDR3 protein: ASSLGTDYRTDTQY
V gene: TRBV5-6; CDR3 protein: ASSLLRLLWADTQY
V gene: TRBV7-8; CDR3 protein: ASSLGTWNYEQY
V gene: TRBV29-1; CDR3 protein: SVSILQGAGGYT
V gene: TRBV6-5; CDR3 protein: ASSHQETQY
V gene: TRBV6-6; CDR3 protein: ASSYRTSGETQY
V gene: TRBV5-6; CDR3 protein: ASSLRSRDTNEKLF
V gene: TRBV7-9; CDR3 protein: ASSLAANYGYT
V gene: TRBV6-6; CDR3 protein: ASSLRNRATDTQY
V gene: TRBV30; CDR3 protein: AGKPGGPKETQY
V gene: TRBV6-6; CDR3 protein: ASSYSVGTTSYEQY
V gene: TRBV7-8; CDR3 protein: ASSLGRDARYGYT
V gene: TRBV13; CDR3 protein: ASSFGGQGHYEQY
V gene: TRBV7-2; CDR3 protein: ASSLGPGSDTQY
V gene: TRBV7-2; CDR3 protein: ASSFIGGGAAEQY
V gene: TRBV4-3; CDR3 protein: ASSPQGQGRDGYT
V gene: TRBV7-8; CDR3 protein: ASSLAVWAIGRVNIQY
V gene: TRBV9; CDR3 protein: ASSVVPGLDTQY
V gene: TRBV5-4; CDR3 protein: ASSSEGQSYEQY
V gene: TRBV5-5; CDR3 protein: ASSLRPDSEAF
V gene: TRBV19; CDR3 protein: ASSTLDRAVSLAQH
V gene: TRBV4-2; CDR3 protein: ASSPELLAGGPPQY
V gene: TRBV5-4; CDR3 protein: ASSRTGLRDGYT
V gene: TRBV27; CDR3 protein: ASPTGARTEAF
V gene: TRBV4-3; CDR3 protein: ASSQAHLGTGAWEQY